One and the same sample provided the 32 T cell receptor beta chains below, sequenced in a study of response to subunit inactivated influenza vaccine. TCRdb reanalysed the RT-PCR reads using MiXCR and keeps one entry per CDR3 protein. The sample contains more than 450,000 distinct CDR3 sequences, approximately 10% of which appear only once. The same specimen was also included in a second study, on T cells expressing NK-cell markers. That source adds: What made the TCR beta cDNA was 5'RACE template switching with UMIs.

This specimen was PBMCs from blood, taken on the day of vaccination. Receptor source: a man aged 50 or older who received an inactivated influenza vaccine.

This clonotype has more than one count but fewer than ten. CDR3 sequence (DNA): TGTGCCAGCAAGACAGGGACAGGGAATGGGTACGAGCAGTACTTC. Its translation: CASKTGTGNGYEQYF. The genes are TRBV28 and TRBJ2-7; 9 nucleotides line up with TRBD1. Germline lookup yields CDR1 MDHEN and CDR2 SYDVKM. J gave up 4 bases and V 7 bases, and 11 bases lay outside the gene matches. This CDR3 comprises 15 residues.

This clonotype was seen only a few times. The chain uses TRBV4-1 and TRBJ2-3; 7 bases align to TRBD2. This CDR3 is built from 18 residues. The trim removed 0 bases at V and 0 bases at J, leaving 9 bases unmatched. The germline V gene encodes CDR1 MGHRA and CDR2 YSYEKL. CDR3 region: CASSQEGDYRASTDTQYF. Here the CDR3 DNA reads TGCGCCAGCAGCCAAGAAGGGGACTACCGTGCTAGCACAGATACGCAGTATTTT.

This clonotype was seen repeatedly, ten times or more. Germline is not matched at one junction end, which may reflect a read error. The J gene is TRBJ2-7, the V gene TRBV7-9, with D perhaps TRBD1 (6 bases). The length of the CDR3 is 13 residues. Looked up from germline, CDR1 is SEHNR and CDR2 is FQNEAQ (reference sequence). The CDR3, as DNA: TGTGCCAGCAGCTTGGAATGGACAGTCGGCCCTCTATTC. Translating gives CASSLEWTVGPLF.

This clonotype was recorded at least ten times. The V gene is TRBV11-1, the J gene TRBJ2-3; the match to TRBD2 covers 10 bases. The CDR3 contains 16 residues. The germline V gene has CDR1 SGHAT and CDR2 FQDESV (reference sequence). With 8 bases clipped from V and 2 bases from J, the junction kept 10 bases outside the gene matches. The CDR3 loop is CASSGGTSGTTDTQYF. The CDR3 region has the DNA TGTGCCAGCTCCGGGGGAACTAGCGGGACCACAGATACGCAGTATTTT.

This clonotype came up many times. The chain is built from TRBV11-2 and TRBJ1-1; D perhaps matches TRBD1 (5 bases). The V end was cut by 2 bases, the J end by 0 bases, with 22 bases between. The germline CDR1 and CDR2 sequences are SGHAT and FQNNGV. This CDR3 comprises 19 residues. CDR3 in amino acids: CASSLSFLAGRRLNTEAFF. In nucleotides, the CDR3 is TGTGCCAGCAGCTTAAGTTTTCTTGCGGGACGGCGATTGAACACTGAAGCTTTCTTT.

Only a few counts were recorded for this clonotype. The chain is built from TRBV5-6 and TRBJ2-2; TRBD1 is a possible D gene (6 bases). V was cut by 7 bases and J by 6 bases, with 25 bases left in between. Germline V gene sequence: CDR1 SGHDT, CDR2 YYEEEE. This CDR3 region has 17 residues. In nucleotides, the CDR3 is TGTGCCAGCTCGATCCTCCGGGGCAGGGGTGTTCCCGGGGAGCTGTTTTTT. Translation: CASSILRGRGVPGELFF.

The table lists this clonotype with a few counts. This chain uses TRBV7-2 with TRBJ2-7; 8 positions agree with TRBD2. This CDR3 is 13 amino acids long. Germline CDR1 reads SGHTA; CDR2 reads FQGNSA. The V segment lost 3 bases and the J segment 5 bases; nucleotides outside the gene matches: 3. The CDR3 DNA reads TGTGCCAGCAGCTTTAGCGGGGTCCACGAGCAGTACTTC. This sequence encodes CASSFSGVHEQYF.

This clonotype has more than one count but fewer than ten. The rearrangement joins TRBV12-3 or TRBV12-4 to TRBJ2-1; 7 bases are shared with TRBD2. V was clipped by 3 bases and J by 8 bases; unmatched bases: 7. The CDR3 is made up of 14 amino acids. The CDR3 region has the DNA TGTGCCAGCAGTTTCGGGGGGAAGGTGGATGAGCAGTTCTTC. Encoded protein: CASSFGGKVDEQFF.

This clonotype showed up just a few times. The DNA for the CDR3 is TGTGCCAGCAGCCCAAGGAACAGGGGACTAGGCGGCTACACCTTC. It translates to CASSPRNRGLGGYTF. The genes are TRBV7-9 and TRBJ1-2, with 7 nucleotides matching TRBD1. V dropped 5 bases and J dropped 8; count of bases not matched to a gene: 14. The CDR3 spans 15 residues. CDR1 SEHNR and CDR2 FQNEAQ come from the germline V gene (reference sequence). Together with reference TRBV7-9 and TRBJ1-2, the CDR3 gives the full variable domain: DTGVSQNPRHKITKRGQNVTFRCDPISEHNRLYWYRQTLGQGPEFLTYFQNEAQLEKSRLLSDRFSAERPKGSFSTLEIQRTEQGDSAMYLCASSPRNRGLGGYTFGSGTRLTVV.

This clonotype has ten or more counts. CDR3 in amino acids: CSARENTEAFF. The CDR3 DNA reads as TGCAGTGCTAGGGAGAACACTGAAGCTTTCTTT. This rearrangement joins TRBV20-1 to TRBJ1-1, with D hard to call. The CDR3 is 11 amino acids. V lost 3 bases and J lost 1, with 3 bases in between. Per the germline V gene, CDR1 is DFQATT and CDR2 is SNEGSKA (reference sequence).

The CDR3 sequence is CASRPGTGENEKLFF. The CDR3 DNA follows: TGTGCCAGCAGGCCAGGGACAGGGGAAAATGAAAAACTGTTTTTT. The chain employs TRBV7-8 and TRBJ1-4, with 10 bases lining up with TRBD1. The CDR3 contains 15 residues. J lost 5 bases, V lost 6 bases, and 6 bases had no gene match. Germline V lookup: CDR1 SGHVS, CDR2 FQNEAQ.

The genes are TRBV20-1 and TRBJ2-2, with 12 bases lining up with TRBD2. V was clipped by 5 bases and J by 8 bases; unmatched bases: 9. The CDR3 runs 15 residues. CDR1 and CDR2 from the germline V gene are DFQATT and SNEGSKA (reference sequence). The CDR3 sequence is CSAARTSGTPGELFF. As DNA, the CDR3 is TGCAGTGCTGCCCGGACTAGCGGGACTCCGGGGGAGCTGTTTTTT.

The table lists this clonotype with many counts. The gene calls are TRBV6-5 and TRBJ2-7, with 7 bases aligning to TRBD1. CDR1 and CDR2 from the germline V gene are MNHEY and SVGAGI. The CDR3 covers 15 residues. Trimming at V came to 0 bases and at J to 2 bases, leaving 4 bases not matched to a gene. CDR3 sequence (DNA): TGTGCCAGCAGTTACTCGGGACAGTCTACCTACGAGCAGTACTTC. Its translation: CASSYSGQSTYEQYF.

The table lists this clonotype with many counts. The chain links TRBV4-2 to TRBJ1-1, with 8 bases identical to TRBD1. With V trimmed by 1 base and J by 1 base, 2 bases remained unmatched. The CDR3 has 15 residues. CDR1 is LGHNA, CDR2 YNFKEQ, per germline. CDR3: CASSQVGTGNTEAFF. CDR3 in DNA: TGTGCCAGCAGCCAAGTAGGGACAGGGAACACTGAAGCTTTCTTT.

This clonotype was detected a few times. The V gene is TRBV7-9, the J gene TRBJ2-7; possible D gene TRBD2, 6 bases. Trimming shortened V by 1 base and J by 6 bases, and 16 bases separated the two germline ends. Germline V gives CDR1 SEHNR, CDR2 FQNEAQ (reference sequence). There are 15 residues in the CDR3. The CDR3: CASSLVGSGAPEQYF. Here the CDR3 DNA reads TGTGCCAGCAGCTTAGTCGGGAGTGGGGCTCCCGAGCAGTACTTC.

The table lists this clonotype with a few counts. The CDR3 reads CASRPRADTGELFF. As DNA, the CDR3 is TGTGCCAGCAGGCCCAGGGCGGACACCGGGGAGCTGTTTTTT. The J gene is TRBJ2-2, the V gene TRBV3-1, with D maybe TRBD1 (5 bases). The V gene lost 6 bases and the J gene lost 3 bases, with 11 bases spanning the gap. The germline CDR1 and CDR2 sequences are LGHDT and YNNKEL (reference sequence). This CDR3 spans 14 amino acids.

J is TRBJ1-2 and V is TRBV20-1; a possible D gene is TRBD1 (5 bases). The CDR3 contains 14 residues. Germline CDR1 reads DFQATT; CDR2 reads SNEGSKA (reference sequence). The ends were cut back, 1 base at V and 7 bases at J, with 16 bases in the middle. In DNA form, the CDR3 reads TGCAGTGCTAGAGGGGGCAAAGGGGTCGGTGGCTACACCTTC. This gives the protein CSARGGKGVGGYTF.

Here the CDR3 DNA reads TGTGCCAGCAGTTACTCGGGCCATCCCACAGATACGCAGTATTTT. It is translated as CASSYSGHPTDTQYF. The V gene is TRBV6-5, the J gene TRBJ2-3, with no clear D. The length of the CDR3 is 15 residues. The V gene lost 0 bases and the J gene lost 2 bases, with 9 bases spanning the gap. Germline lookup yields CDR1 MNHEY and CDR2 SVGAGI.

The J gene is TRBJ2-3, the V gene TRBV6-1; D tentatively fits TRBD1 or TRBD2 (5 bases each). The V gene's germline CDR1 is MNHNS and CDR2 SASEGT. The CDR3 totals 14 residues. The V gene lost 4 bases and the J gene lost 7 bases, with 15 bases spanning the gap. This CDR3 is CASSVRDRDHTQYF. The CDR3 DNA reads as TGTGCCAGCAGTGTGAGGGATAGGGACCATACGCAGTATTTT.

The CDR3 nucleotides read TGTGCCAGCAGGGACGCCCCGGGACAGAGCACAGATACGCAGTATTTT. Residues: CASRDAPGQSTDTQYF. The rearrangement uses TRBV6-1 and TRBJ2-3; 7 nucleotides line up with TRBD1. Germline CDR1 MNHNS, CDR2 SASEGT. Trimming at V came to 6 bases and at J to 0 bases, leaving 9 bases not matched to a gene. This CDR3 spans 16 amino acids.

This clonotype was recorded a few times. J is TRBJ2-6 and V is TRBV19; D uncertain. Trimming shortened V by 4 bases and J by 0 bases, and 16 bases separated the two germline ends. Germline CDR1 and CDR2: LNHDA and SQIVND (reference sequence). The CDR3 sequence is 18 residues long. CDR3 in amino acids: CASSRSLPVYSGANVLTF. The CDR3, as DNA: TGTGCCAGTAGTAGAAGTCTACCGGTCTACTCTGGGGCCAACGTCCTGACTTTC.

The V call is TRBV12-3 or TRBV12-4, the J call TRBJ2-1; TRBD2 matches 8 bases. The CDR3 contains 15 residues. V was pared by 6 bases and J by 4 bases, with 8 bases of the junction left unmatched. The CDR3 is CASRGGAGAYNEQFF. The CDR3 DNA reads as TGTGCCAGCAGGGGGGGAGCGGGGGCATACAATGAGCAGTTCTTC.

This clonotype was recorded many times. The chain uses TRBV5-6 and TRBJ2-5, with 8 bases aligning to TRBD1. Germline lookup yields CDR1 SGHDT and CDR2 YYEEEE. Trimming took 0 bases from V and 5 from J; bases not matched to a gene: 18. The CDR3 totals 19 residues. This CDR3 is CASSLDGQGANKPGETQYF. CDR3 DNA sequence: TGTGCCAGCAGCTTGGACGGTCAGGGGGCGAATAAACCAGGGGAGACCCAGTACTTC.

Only a few counts were recorded for this clonotype. This chain uses TRBV20-1 with TRBJ2-2; 8 nucleotides align to TRBD2. Per the germline V gene, CDR1 is DFQATT and CDR2 is SNEGSKA (reference sequence). The CDR3 sequence is 14 residues long. Unmatched junction bases numbered 6, after V lost 3 bases and J lost 6 bases. The CDR3 spells CSASLTGGSGELFF. In DNA, the CDR3 is TGCAGTGCTAGTTTGACGGGAGGGTCCGGGGAGCTGTTTTTT.

This clonotype was found a few times. The CDR3 sequence is CASSWTAGQGKETQYF. The CDR3, as DNA: TGTGCCAGCAGCTGGACTGCGGGACAGGGAAAAGAGACCCAGTACTTC. The V and J genes are TRBV7-8 and TRBJ2-5; 9 positions match TRBD1. The CDR3 loop spans 16 amino acids. Per germline, CDR1 SGHVS and CDR2 FQNEAQ. With 4 bases clipped from V and 3 bases from J, the junction kept 9 bases outside the gene matches.

This rearrangement joins TRBV18 to TRBJ2-1; 12 nucleotides match TRBD1. The length of the CDR3 is 13 residues. Looked up from germline, CDR1 is KGHSH and CDR2 is LQKENI. With V trimmed by 8 bases and J by 9 bases, 5 bases remained unmatched. CDR3 DNA sequence: TGTGCCAGCCGGGACAGGGGGCTCGGTGAGCAGTTCTTC. Protein product: CASRDRGLGEQFF.

This clonotype was counted between two and nine times. The J gene is TRBJ2-2, the V gene TRBV5-5; D call uncertain. From germline, CDR1 is SGHKS and CDR2 YYEKEE (reference sequence). Trimming cost V 1 base and J 4 bases, with 11 bases left between them. CDR3 length equals 15 residues. This chain's CDR3 is CASSLLGGVTGELFF. The CDR3 nucleotides read TGTGCCAGCAGCTTGTTAGGCGGTGTCACCGGGGAGCTGTTTTTT.

For the CDR3, the DNA is TGCGCCAGCAGCCAAGTTGGCCGGGAGACCCAGTACTTC. Encoded protein: CASSQVGRETQYF. The chain is built from TRBV4-1 and TRBJ2-5; D not certain. V was trimmed by 1 base and J by 5 bases, leaving 8 bases between them. This CDR3 is 13 amino acids long. CDR1 MGHRA and CDR2 YSYEKL come from the germline V gene.

This clonotype showed up just a few times. This CDR3 is CASSLGVRGRLQQETQYF. DNA of the CDR3: TGTGCCAGCAGCTTGGGGGTGAGGGGAAGATTACAACAAGAGACCCAGTACTTC. The chain links TRBV11-2 to TRBJ2-5; the D call may be TRBD1 or TRBD2 (5 bases each). Germline CDR1 and CDR2: SGHAT and FQNNGV. The CDR3 runs 18 residues. Trimming stripped 3 bases from V and 2 bases from J, with 22 bases between.

The chain employs TRBV7-9 and TRBJ1-2, with no clear D. V lost 5 bases, J lost 6 bases, and 10 bases lay in between. Germline V gene data show CDR1 as SEHNR and CDR2 as FQNEAQ (reference sequence). The CDR3 consists of 12 residues. The CDR3 bases are TGTGCCAGCAGCCCCATGGTAAATGGCTACACCTTC. Its translation is CASSPMVNGYTF.

J is TRBJ2-6 and V is TRBV6-5; tentative D call: TRBD1 (6 bases). V dropped 2 bases and J dropped 0 bases, with 8 bases sitting between them. Germline values: CDR1 MNHEY, CDR2 SVGAGI. CDR3 size: 16 residues. The CDR3 nucleotides are TGTGCCAGCAGTTACCGGACAGCCTCTGGGGCCAACGTCCTGACTTTC. Its protein is CASSYRTASGANVLTF.

The chain recombines TRBV9 with TRBJ1-5; D perhaps matches TRBD1 (5 bases). This CDR3 region has 16 residues. Looked up from germline, CDR1 is SGDLS and CDR2 is YYNGEE. V shed 0 bases and J shed 4 bases, with 14 bases lying between them. CDR3 sequence: CASSVGPGRGNQPQHF. CDR3 nucleotide sequence: TGTGCCAGCAGCGTAGGTCCGGGTCGGGGGAATCAGCCCCAGCATTTT.